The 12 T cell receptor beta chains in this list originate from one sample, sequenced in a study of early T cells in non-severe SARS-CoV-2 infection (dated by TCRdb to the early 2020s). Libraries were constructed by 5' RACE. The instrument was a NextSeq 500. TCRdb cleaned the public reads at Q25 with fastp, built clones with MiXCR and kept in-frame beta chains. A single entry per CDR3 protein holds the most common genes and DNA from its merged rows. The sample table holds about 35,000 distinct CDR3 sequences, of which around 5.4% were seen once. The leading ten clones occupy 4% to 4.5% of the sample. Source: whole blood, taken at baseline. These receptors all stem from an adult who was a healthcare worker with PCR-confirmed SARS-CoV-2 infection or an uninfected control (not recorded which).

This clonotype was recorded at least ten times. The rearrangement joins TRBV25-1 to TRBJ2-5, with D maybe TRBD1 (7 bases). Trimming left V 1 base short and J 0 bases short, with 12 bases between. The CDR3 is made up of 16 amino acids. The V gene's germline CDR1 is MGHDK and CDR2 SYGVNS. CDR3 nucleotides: TGTGCCAGCAGTGAATGGGGGGACAGAAACCAAGAGACCCAGTACTTC. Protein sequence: CASSEWGDRNQETQYF.

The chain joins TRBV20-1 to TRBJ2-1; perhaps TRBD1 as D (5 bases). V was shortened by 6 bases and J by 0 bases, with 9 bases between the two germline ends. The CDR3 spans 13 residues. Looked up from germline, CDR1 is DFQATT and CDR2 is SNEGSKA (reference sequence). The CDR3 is CSAWGYSYNEQFF. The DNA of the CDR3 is TGCAGTGCATGGGGCTACTCCTACAATGAGCAGTTCTTC.

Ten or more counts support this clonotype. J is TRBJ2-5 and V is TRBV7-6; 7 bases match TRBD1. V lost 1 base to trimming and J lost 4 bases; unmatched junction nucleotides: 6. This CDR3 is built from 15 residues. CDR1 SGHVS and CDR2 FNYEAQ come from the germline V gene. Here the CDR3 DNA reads TGTGCCAGCAGCTTAGGACAGGGTCGCCGAGAGACCCAGTACTTC. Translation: CASSLGQGRRETQYF.

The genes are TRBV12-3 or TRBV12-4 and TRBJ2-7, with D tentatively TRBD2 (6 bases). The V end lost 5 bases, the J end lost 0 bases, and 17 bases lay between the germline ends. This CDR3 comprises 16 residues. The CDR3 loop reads CASSLAGPRTSYEQYF. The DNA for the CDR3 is TGTGCCAGCAGTCTGGCGGGGCCGCGCACCTCCTACGAGCAGTACTTC.

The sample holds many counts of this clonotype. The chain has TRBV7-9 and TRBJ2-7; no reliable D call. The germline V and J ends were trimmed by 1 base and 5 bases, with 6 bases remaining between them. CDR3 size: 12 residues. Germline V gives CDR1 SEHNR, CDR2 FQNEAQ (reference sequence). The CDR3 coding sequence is TGTGCCAGCAGCTTAGTCAGCAACGAGCAGTACTTC. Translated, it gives CASSLVSNEQYF.

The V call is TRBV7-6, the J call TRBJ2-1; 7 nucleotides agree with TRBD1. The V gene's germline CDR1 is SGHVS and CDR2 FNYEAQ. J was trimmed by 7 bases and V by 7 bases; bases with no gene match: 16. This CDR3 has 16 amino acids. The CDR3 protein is CASTKETQGIGNEQFF. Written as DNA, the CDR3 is TGTGCCAGCACCAAAGAGACACAGGGGATAGGGAATGAGCAGTTCTTC.

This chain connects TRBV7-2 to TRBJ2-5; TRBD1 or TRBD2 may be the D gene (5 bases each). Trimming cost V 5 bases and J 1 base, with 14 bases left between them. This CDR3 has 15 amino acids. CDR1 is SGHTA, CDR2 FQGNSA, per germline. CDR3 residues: CASSQNWGTQETQYF. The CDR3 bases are TGTGCCAGCAGCCAGAACTGGGGGACCCAAGAGACCCAGTACTTC.

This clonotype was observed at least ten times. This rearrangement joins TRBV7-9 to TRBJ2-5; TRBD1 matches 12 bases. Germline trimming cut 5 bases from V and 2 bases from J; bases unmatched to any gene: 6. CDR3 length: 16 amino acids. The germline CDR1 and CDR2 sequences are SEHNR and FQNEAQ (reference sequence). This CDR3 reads CASSHGDRGLQETQYF. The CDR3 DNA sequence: TGTGCCAGCAGCCACGGGGACAGGGGGCTTCAAGAGACCCAGTACTTC.

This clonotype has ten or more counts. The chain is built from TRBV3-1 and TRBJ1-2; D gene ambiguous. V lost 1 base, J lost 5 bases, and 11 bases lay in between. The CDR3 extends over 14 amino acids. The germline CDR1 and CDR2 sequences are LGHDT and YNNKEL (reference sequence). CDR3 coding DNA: TGTGCCAGCAGCCAAGGACGGACCCTATATGGCTACACCTTC. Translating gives CASSQGRTLYGYTF.

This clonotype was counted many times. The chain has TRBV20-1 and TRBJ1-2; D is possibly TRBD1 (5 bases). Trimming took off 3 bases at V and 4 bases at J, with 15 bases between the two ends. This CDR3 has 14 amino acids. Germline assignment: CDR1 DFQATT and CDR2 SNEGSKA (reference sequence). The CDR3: CSASPEGFGYGYTF. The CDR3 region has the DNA TGCAGTGCTAGCCCGGAGGGGTTCGGCTATGGCTACACCTTC.

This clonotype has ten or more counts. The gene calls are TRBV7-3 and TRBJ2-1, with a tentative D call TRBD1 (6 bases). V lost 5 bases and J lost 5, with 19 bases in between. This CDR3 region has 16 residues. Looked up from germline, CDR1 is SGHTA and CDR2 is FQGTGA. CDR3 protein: CASSLQTGLVNNEQFF. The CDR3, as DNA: TGTGCCAGCAGCCTTCAAACAGGGTTGGTCAACAATGAGCAGTTCTTC. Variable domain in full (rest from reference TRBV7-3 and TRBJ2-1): GAGVSQTPSNKVTEKGKYVELRCDPISGHTALYWYRQSLGQGPEFLIYFQGTGAADDSGLPNDRFFAVRPEGSVSTLKIQRTERGDSAVYLCASSLQTGLVNNEQFFGPGTRLTVL.

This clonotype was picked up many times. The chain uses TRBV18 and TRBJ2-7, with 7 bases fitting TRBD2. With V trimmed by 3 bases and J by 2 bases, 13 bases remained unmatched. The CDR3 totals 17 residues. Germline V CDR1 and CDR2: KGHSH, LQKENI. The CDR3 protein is CASSPLVIAGRTYEQYF. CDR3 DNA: TGTGCCAGCTCACCCCTGGTGATAGCGGGTCGTACCTACGAGCAGTACTTC. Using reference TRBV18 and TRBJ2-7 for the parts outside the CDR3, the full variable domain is NAGVMQNPRHLVRRRGQEARLRCSPMKGHSHVYWYRQLPEEGLKFMVYLQKENIIDESGMPKERFSAEFPKEGPSILRIQQVVRGDSAAYFCASSPLVIAGRTYEQYFGPGTRLTVT.